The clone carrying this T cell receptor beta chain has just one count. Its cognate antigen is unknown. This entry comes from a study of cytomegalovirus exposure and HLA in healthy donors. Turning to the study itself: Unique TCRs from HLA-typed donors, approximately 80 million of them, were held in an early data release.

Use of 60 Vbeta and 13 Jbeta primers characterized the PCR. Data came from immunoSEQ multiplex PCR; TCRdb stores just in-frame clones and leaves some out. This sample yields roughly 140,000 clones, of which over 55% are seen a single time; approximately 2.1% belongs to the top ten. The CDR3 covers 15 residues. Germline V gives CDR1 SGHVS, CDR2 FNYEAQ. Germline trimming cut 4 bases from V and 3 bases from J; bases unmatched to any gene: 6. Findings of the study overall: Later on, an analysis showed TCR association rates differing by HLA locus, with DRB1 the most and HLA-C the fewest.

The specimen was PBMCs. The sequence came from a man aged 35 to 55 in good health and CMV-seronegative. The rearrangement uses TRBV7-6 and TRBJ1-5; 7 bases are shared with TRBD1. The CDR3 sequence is CASSSTGRDNQPQHF. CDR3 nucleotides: TGTGCCAGCAGCTCGACAGGGCGCGACAATCAGCCCCAGCATTTT.